The TCR beta chain under discussion was sequenced for a study of a mutant IDH1 vaccine in newly diagnosed glioma. About the research overall: An approximately 62% male, around 40% female split and a mean age of about 40 years characterized treated patients. Prior therapy was radiotherapy, temozolomide, or both; most received both. Study-wide results and limits: Vaccine-induced immune responses occurred in roughly 94% of patients.

The germline CDR1 and CDR2 sequences are SGHTA and FQGNSA. This CDR3 contains 16 residues. V lost 5 bases, J lost 8 bases, and 12 bases stayed unmatched. Generated by immunoSEQ multiplex PCR, the TCRdb table keeps only in-frame clones and is missing some. The top ten hold 8% to 10% of the sample, which has around 15,000 clones, around four fifths seen once. Time point specified: baseline, week 1 (first vaccination visit). Documented treatment: pre-vaccination baseline after standard-of-care therapy. Of note for this clone: Its target is unknown.

Sample: PBMCs, taken from a glioma patient treated with radiotherapy, temozolomide or both. This chain links TRBV7-2 with TRBJ2-1; TRBD2 aligns across 10 bases. The TCR was taken from a man aged 35-49 years with glioma. CDR3 DNA sequence: TGTGCCAGCAGCCTGCTGGCTAGCGGGAGTGGCGATGAGCAGTTCTTC. Its translation is CASSLLASGSGDEQFF.